These T cell receptor beta chains were read from a single sample in a study of somatic mutations in cytotoxic T cells in rheumatoid arthritis. Measured with immunoSEQ multiplex PCR; TCRdb has only the in-frame clones, and not every one. The table records 25,000 to 35,000 clones, 82% of them present only once. The sequencing sample was made of CD8+ T cells sorted from blood. All receptors derive from an adult with rheumatoid arthritis. CDR3s include the opening cysteine and the closing phenylalanine or tryptophan. D genes are given only for firm matches. Some rows have no size entry. The others give once, few or many, or a class for an expanded clone.

abundance	d_gene	v_gene	j_gene	len	CDR3nt	CDR3aa
NA	NA	TRBV2	TRBJ1-3	15	TGTGCCAGCAGTGAGTGGTTAGACTCTGGAAACACCATATATTTT	CASSEWLDSGNTIYF
NA	TRBD1	TRBV5-5	TRBJ1-2	18	TGTGCCAGCAGCTTGGATTCGGACAGGGGGTCCCTTGGGTATGGCTACACCTTC	CASSLDSDRGSLGYGYTF
NA	NA	TRBV4-1	TRBJ1-1	12	TGCGCCAGCAGCCTGGGGGGGGGCAAAGCTTTCTTT	CASSLGGGKAFF
few	TRBD2	TRBV19	TRBJ2-7	15	TGTGCCAGTAGTATTACTAGCGGGATAGGGTACGAGCAGTACTTC	CASSITSGIGYEQYF
NA	TRBD1	TRBV4-3	TRBJ2-4	19	TGCGCCAGCAGCCAGCTATACCAGACAGGGGCCGTAGCCAAAAACATTCAGTACTTC	CASSQLYQTGAVAKNIQYF
NA	NA	TRBV15	TRBJ1-2	14	TGTGCCACCAGTAGGAGGGAGGGCGACTATGGCTACACCTTC	CATSRREGDYGYTF
NA	NA	TRBV14	TRBJ2-5	17	TGTGCCAGCAGCCAAGAAGAGGGCGGACCAGTACAAGAGACCCAGTACTTC	CASSQEEGGPVQETQYF
NA	NA	TRBV9	TRBJ2-1	13	TGTGCCAGCACCCCACTTAATGTCAATGAGCAGTTCTTC	CASTPLNVNEQFF
NA	NA	TRBV11-2	TRBJ2-1	11	TGTGCCAGCAGCTTTCGTGCTGAGCAGTTCTTC	CASSFRAEQFF
NA	NA	TRBV7-9	TRBJ2-5	11	TGTGCCAGCAGCTTGGAGTCGACCCAGTACTTC	CASSLESTQYF
NA	TRBD2	TRBV6-6	TRBJ2-1	14	TGTGCCAGCAGTGTAGCGGGTACCTACAATGAGCAGTTCTTC	CASSVAGTYNEQFF
once	NA	TRBV4-1	TRBJ1-1	15	TGCGCCAGCAGCCAAGATCGGGGGGGGCTGACTGAAGCTTTCTTT	CASSQDRGGLTEAFF
once	NA	TRBV4-1	TRBJ1-1	17	TGCGCCAGCAGCCAAGAGATTCTGGGGTCAGGGAACACTGAAGCTTTCTTT	CASSQEILGSGNTEAFF
NA	NA	TRBV10-3	TRBJ1-5	14	TGTACGAAGCCCTTTCGGGGAGTTAATCAGCCCCAGCATTTT	CTKPFRGVNQPQHF
NA	NA	TRBV5-1	TRBJ1-1	16	TGCGCCAGCAGCTTGAGGGCCCTAGAGGTGAACACTGAAGCTTTCTTT	CASSLRALEVNTEAFF
NA	NA	TRBV4-1	TRBJ2-5	14	TGCGCCAGCAGCCAAGAAAGGATCGCAGAGACCCAGTACTTC	CASSQERIAETQYF
NA	NA	TRBV7-9	TRBJ2-7	15	TGTGCCAGCAGCTCCTTGGTCACGGGAAGAGGCGAGCAGTACTTC	CASSSLVTGRGEQYF
NA	NA	TRBV21-1	TRBJ2-7	14	TGTGCCAGCTGGGGAGGATCGGGCTCCTACGAGCAGTACTTC	CASWGGSGSYEQYF
NA	NA	TRBV7-2	TRBJ2-7	11	TGTGCCAGCAGCCCTGGACGCGAGCAGTACTTC	CASSPGREQYF
NA	TRBD1	TRBV7-9	TRBJ1-4	17	TGTGCCAGCAGCCCCACGGACAGGGGATTCCAAAATGAAAAACTGTTTTTT	CASSPTDRGFQNEKLFF
NA	NA	TRBV29-1	TRBJ1-2	14	TGCAGCGTTGTCAGCGGAGAGGATTGGAGTGGCTACACCTTC	CSVVSGEDWSGYTF
NA	NA	TRBV2	TRBJ1-5	17	TGTGCCAGCAGTGATTCTGGGGAGGGTTGGAGCAATCAGCCCCAGCATTTT	CASSDSGEGWSNQPQHF
NA	NA	TRBV4-3	TRBJ1-1	13	TGCGCCAGCAGCCAAGATAGGGTTGGAGAAGCTTTCTTT	CASSQDRVGEAFF
NA	NA	TRBV6-1	TRBJ2-7	14	TGTGCCAGCAGTCCCCGAGGGGCTTCCTACGAGCAGTACTTC	CASSPRGASYEQYF
NA	NA	TRBV28	TRBJ2-5	11	TGTGCCAGCAGCTGGACAGAGACCCAGTACTTC	CASSWTETQYF
NA	NA	TRBV7-9	TRBJ2-1	13	TGTGCCAGCAGCCGAAGCTCCTACAATGAGCAGTTCTTC	CASSRSSYNEQFF
NA	NA	TRBV7-9	TRBJ1-2	16	TGTGCCAGCAGCTTTCCGAAGGGGGGCTCTAACTATGGCTACACCTTC	CASSFPKGGSNYGYTF
once	NA	TRBV5-6	TRBJ2-3	12	TGTGCCAGCAGCCGGAGGATCGGCACGCAGTATTTT	CASSRRIGTQYF
NA	TRBD2	TRBV11-2	TRBJ2-1	16	TGTGCCAGCAGCCTAGGGACTAGCGGGAGGTTCGCTGAGCAGTTCTTC	CASSLGTSGRFAEQFF
NA	TRBD2	TRBV5-5	TRBJ2-7	18	TGTGCCAGCAGCTTGGTGACCGAAGTACTAGCGGGAGGGTACGAGCAGTACTTC	CASSLVTEVLAGGYEQYF
NA	TRBD1	TRBV9	TRBJ1-1	15	TGTGCCAGCAGCCCGACAGGGTTGTCGGGCACTGAAGCTTTCTTT	CASSPTGLSGTEAFF
NA	TRBD1	TRBV19	TRBJ2-3	15	TGTGCCAGTAGTACAAGACAGGGCCTCACAGATACGCAGTATTTT	CASSTRQGLTDTQYF
NA	TRBD2	TRBV7-2	TRBJ2-1	17	TGTGCCAGCAGCCGACTGACTAGCGGGCGCTCCTACAATGAGCAGTTCTTC	CASSRLTSGRSYNEQFF
few	TRBD1	TRBV7-2	TRBJ2-7	14	TGTGCCAGCAGCTTAGGGGGACAGGGAAGCGAGCAGTACTTC	CASSLGGQGSEQYF